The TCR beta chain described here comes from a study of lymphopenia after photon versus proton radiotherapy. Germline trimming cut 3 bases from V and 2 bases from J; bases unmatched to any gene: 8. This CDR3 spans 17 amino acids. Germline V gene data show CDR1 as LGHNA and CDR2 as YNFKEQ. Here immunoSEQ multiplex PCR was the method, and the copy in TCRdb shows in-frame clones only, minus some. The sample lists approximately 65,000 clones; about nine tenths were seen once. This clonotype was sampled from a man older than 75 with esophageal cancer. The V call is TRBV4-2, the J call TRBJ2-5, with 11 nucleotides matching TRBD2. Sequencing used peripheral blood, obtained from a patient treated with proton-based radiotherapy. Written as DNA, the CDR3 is TGTGCCAGCAGCCAGACGGGGACTAGCGGAGGACAAGAGACCCAGTACTTC. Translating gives CASSQTGTSGGQETQYF.